The next 5 T cell receptor beta chains were all read from a single sample in a study of T cell changes during pregnancy in multiple sclerosis. Assay: immunoSEQ multiplex PCR; the TCRdb copy retains only in-frame clones and omits some. The sample carries tens of thousands of clones, roughly 92% recorded once. The material sequenced was peripheral blood, taken in the third trimester of pregnancy. Receptor source: a female donor in good health, enrolled as a control in a pregnancy study.

The table lists this clone with a count of one. The chain combines TRBV5-5 with TRBJ2-1; D is undetermined. Germline CDR1 is SGHKS and CDR2 is YYEKEE (reference sequence). CDR3 size: 15 residues. Deletions cut 1 base from V and 7 bases from J, with 15 bases between. The CDR3 here is CASSLIDLSTNEQFF. The CDR3, as DNA: TGTGCCAGCAGCTTGATAGATCTCTCAACGAATGAGCAGTTCTTC.

This chain joins TRBV6-1 and TRBJ2-1, with 7 bases matching TRBD2. Unmatched junction bases numbered 20, after V lost 6 bases and J lost 15 bases. CDR1 and CDR2 (germline): MNHNS, SASEGT. This CDR3 is 15 amino acids long. The CDR3 reads CASSEGGQGMRWRFF. CDR3 nucleotide sequence: TGTGCCAGCAGCGAGGGAGGGCAGGGAATGCGGTGGCGGTTCTTC.

This sequence joins TRBV7-9 and TRBJ2-7; 9 bases fit TRBD1. V shed 4 bases and J 5 bases; nucleotides not matched to a gene: 12. CDR3 length: 16 amino acids. In germline, CDR1 is SEHNR, CDR2 FQNEAQ (reference sequence). The CDR3 nucleotides are TGTGCCAGCAGCTCCTCCGGGACAGGGATATTCCACGAGCAGTACTTC. Encoded protein: CASSSSGTGIFHEQYF.

In DNA form, the CDR3 reads TGTGCCAGCAGTTTAAGAGGATACTCGGGGGCCAACGTCCTGACTTTC. It encodes CASSLRGYSGANVLTF. The chain employs TRBV28 and TRBJ2-6; D is unclear. CDR1 is MDHEN and CDR2 is SYDVKM in the germline V gene. The CDR3 runs 16 residues. V dropped 2 bases and J dropped 4 bases, with 12 bases sitting between them.

The gene calls are TRBV28 and TRBJ1-2; D possibly corresponds to TRBD1 (5 bases). Germline lookup yields CDR1 MDHEN and CDR2 SYDVKM. Between the trimmed V and J ends, which lost 3 bases and 6 bases, there was a span of 8 bases. The CDR3 length is 12 residues. CDR3 sequence (DNA): TGTGCCAGCAGTTTGGCAGGGAATGGCTACACCTTC. This gives the protein CASSLAGNGYTF.